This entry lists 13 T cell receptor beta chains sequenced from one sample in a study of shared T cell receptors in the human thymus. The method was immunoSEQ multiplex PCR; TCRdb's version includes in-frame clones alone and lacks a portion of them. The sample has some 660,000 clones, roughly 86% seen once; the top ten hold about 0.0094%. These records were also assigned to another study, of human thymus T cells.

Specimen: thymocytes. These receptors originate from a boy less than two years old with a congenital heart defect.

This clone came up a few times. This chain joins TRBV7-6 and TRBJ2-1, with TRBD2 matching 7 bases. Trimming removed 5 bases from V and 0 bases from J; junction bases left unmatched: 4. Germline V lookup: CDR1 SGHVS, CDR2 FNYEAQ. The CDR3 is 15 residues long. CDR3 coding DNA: TGTGCCAGCAGCGCGAGCGGGGACTCCTACAATGAGCAGTTCTTC. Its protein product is CASSASGDSYNEQFF.

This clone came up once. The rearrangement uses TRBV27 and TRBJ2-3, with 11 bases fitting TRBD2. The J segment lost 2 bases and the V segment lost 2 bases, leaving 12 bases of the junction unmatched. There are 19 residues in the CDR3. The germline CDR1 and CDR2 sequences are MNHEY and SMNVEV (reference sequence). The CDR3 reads CASSLTGTSGEGLTDTQYF. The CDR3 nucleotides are TGTGCCAGCAGTTTAACCGGGACTAGCGGAGAGGGGCTCACAGATACGCAGTATTTT.

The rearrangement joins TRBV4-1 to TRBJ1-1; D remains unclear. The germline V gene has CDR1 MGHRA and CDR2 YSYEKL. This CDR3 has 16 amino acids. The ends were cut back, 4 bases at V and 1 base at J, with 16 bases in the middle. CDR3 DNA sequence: TGCGCCAGCAGCCGCAATAGGAGGGTCCCGAACACTGAAGCTTTCTTT. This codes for CASSRNRRVPNTEAFF.

As DNA, the CDR3 is TGTGCCAGCAGTCCTCCGTGGGGCCACACCGGGGAGCTGTTTTTT. It yields the protein CASSPPWGHTGELFF. J is TRBJ2-2 and V is TRBV28; tentative D call: TRBD1 (5 bases). CDR1 and CDR2 from the germline V gene are MDHEN and SYDVKM. Trimming shortened V by 5 bases and J by 3 bases, and 13 bases separated the two germline ends. The CDR3 runs to 15 residues.

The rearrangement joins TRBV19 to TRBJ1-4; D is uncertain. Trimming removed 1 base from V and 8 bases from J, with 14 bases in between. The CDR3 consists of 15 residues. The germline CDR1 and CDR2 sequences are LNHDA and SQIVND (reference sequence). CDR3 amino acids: CASSIAEAPGEKLFF. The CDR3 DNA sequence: TGTGCCAGTAGTATAGCAGAGGCACCGGGGGAAAAACTGTTTTTT.

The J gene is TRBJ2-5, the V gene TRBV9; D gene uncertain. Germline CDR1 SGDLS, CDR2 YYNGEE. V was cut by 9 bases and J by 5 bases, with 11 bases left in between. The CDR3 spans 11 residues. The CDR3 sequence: CANPMYETQYF. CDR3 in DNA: TGTGCCAACCCTATGTACGAGACCCAGTACTTC.

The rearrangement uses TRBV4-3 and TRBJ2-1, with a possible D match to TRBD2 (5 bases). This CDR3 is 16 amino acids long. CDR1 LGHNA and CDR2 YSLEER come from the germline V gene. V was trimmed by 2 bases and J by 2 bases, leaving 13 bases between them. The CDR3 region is CASSQTSSGAYNEQFF. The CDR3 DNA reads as TGCGCCAGCAGCCAAACTTCGAGCGGAGCCTACAATGAGCAGTTCTTC.

The CDR3 DNA is TGTGCCAGCAGCAGCCCGGCGGGACGGCAGAATGAGCAGTTCTTC. This sequence encodes CASSSPAGRQNEQFF. The chain combines TRBV6-5 with TRBJ2-1; the D gene is possibly TRBD2 (6 bases). Between the trimmed V and J ends, which lost 6 bases and 7 bases, there was a span of 19 bases. CDR3 length equals 15 residues. Germline assignment: CDR1 MNHEY and CDR2 SVGAGI.

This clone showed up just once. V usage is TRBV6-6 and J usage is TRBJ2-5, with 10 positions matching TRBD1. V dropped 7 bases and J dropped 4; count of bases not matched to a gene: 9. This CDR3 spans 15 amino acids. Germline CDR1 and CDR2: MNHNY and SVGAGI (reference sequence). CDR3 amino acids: CASKDGGQGSETQYF. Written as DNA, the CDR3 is TGTGCCAGCAAAGATGGGGGACAGGGGTCAGAGACCCAGTACTTC.

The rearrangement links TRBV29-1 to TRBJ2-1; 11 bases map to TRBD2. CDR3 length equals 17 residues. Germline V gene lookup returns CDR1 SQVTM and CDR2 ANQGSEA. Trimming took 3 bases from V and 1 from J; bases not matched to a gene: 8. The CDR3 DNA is TGCAGCGTTGAGAAACTAGCGGGAGAAGGTTCCTACAATGAGCAGTTCTTC. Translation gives CSVEKLAGEGSYNEQFF.

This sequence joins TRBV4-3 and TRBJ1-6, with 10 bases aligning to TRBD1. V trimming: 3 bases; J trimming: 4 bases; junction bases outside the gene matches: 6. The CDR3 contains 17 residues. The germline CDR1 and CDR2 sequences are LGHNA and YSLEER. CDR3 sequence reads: CASSHQTGGVYNSPLHF. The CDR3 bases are TGCGCCAGCAGCCACCAGACAGGGGGCGTATATAATTCACCCCTCCACTTT.

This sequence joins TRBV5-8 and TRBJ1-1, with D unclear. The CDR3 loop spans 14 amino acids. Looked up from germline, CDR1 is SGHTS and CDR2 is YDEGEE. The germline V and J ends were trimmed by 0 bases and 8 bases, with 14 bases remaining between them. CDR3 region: CASSLGAALVEAFF. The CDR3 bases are TGTGCCAGCAGCTTGGGGGCAGCCTTAGTAGAAGCTTTCTTT. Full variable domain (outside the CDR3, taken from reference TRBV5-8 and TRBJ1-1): EAGVTQSPTHLIKTRGQQATLRCSPISGHTSVYWYQQALGLGLQFLLWYDEGEERNRGNFPPRFSGRQFPNYSSELNVNALELEDSALYLCASSLGAALVEAFFGQGTRLTVV.

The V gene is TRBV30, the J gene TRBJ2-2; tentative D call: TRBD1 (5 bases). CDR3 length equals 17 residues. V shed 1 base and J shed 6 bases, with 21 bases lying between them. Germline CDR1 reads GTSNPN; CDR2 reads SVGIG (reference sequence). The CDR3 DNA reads TGTGCCTGGAGTGCCCGCAAAACAGGCGTTGGGGCCGGGGAGCTGTTTTTT. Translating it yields CAWSARKTGVGAGELFF.